Following are 4 T cell receptor beta chains from one sample sequenced in a study of blood T cell repertoires in COVID-19. The table came from immunoSEQ multiplex PCR; TCRdb's copy has only in-frame clones and leaves some out. Of some 270,000 clones in the sample, about 86% are singletons; the top ten hold about 3.4%. What was sequenced was PBMCs or T cells enriched from blood (not recorded which). The receptors were sampled from a man aged 45 to 65 who had recovered from COVID-19.

The CDR3 reads CASTRGAGEAFF. The CDR3 coding sequence is TGCGCCAGCACCCGGGGGGCGGGTGAAGCTTTCTTT. V gene TRBV5-1 combines with J gene TRBJ1-1, with D perhaps TRBD1 (6 bases). The V gene lost 6 bases and the J gene lost 7 bases, with 13 bases spanning the gap. The CDR3 runs 12 residues. Germline lookup yields CDR1 SGHRS and CDR2 YFSETQ.

This clone was seen once. The chain links TRBV11-3 to TRBJ2-3; 7 bases are shared with TRBD2. CDR3 length: 17 residues. Germline trimming cut 4 bases from V and 1 base from J; bases unmatched to any gene: 11. Germline values: CDR1 SGHNT, CDR2 YENEEA. Here the CDR3 reads CASSSSLLARRTDTQYF. The CDR3 DNA follows: TGTGCCAGCAGCTCCTCCCTACTAGCGCGACGCACAGATACGCAGTATTTT.

The chain joins TRBV7-6 to TRBJ1-6; perhaps TRBD1 as D (6 bases). Trimming removed 6 bases at V and 6 bases at J, with 21 bases between. The CDR3 contains 17 residues. Looked up from germline, CDR1 is SGHVS and CDR2 is FNYEAQ. For the CDR3, the DNA is TGTGCCAGCAGTTTGACAGTGGGGACAAGGGGTAATTCACCCCTCCACTTT. The encoded protein is CASSLTVGTRGNSPLHF.

J is TRBJ1-4 and V is TRBV19, with D perhaps matching TRBD1 (6 bases). The ends were cut back, 8 bases at V and 3 bases at J, with 13 bases in the middle. Germline V gene lookup returns CDR1 LNHDA and CDR2 SQIVND (reference sequence). This CDR3 spans 14 amino acids. CDR3 loop: CASAGGASNEKLFF. CDR3 in DNA: TGTGCCAGTGCGGGGGGGGCTTCTAATGAAAAACTGTTTTTT.